Sequencing of this T cell receptor beta chain was carried out in a study of T-cell reconstitution after alpha-beta-depleted transplantation in children. V lost 5 bases and J lost 6, with 6 bases in between. The CDR3 runs 11 residues. Germline V gives CDR1 SGHRS, CDR2 YFSETQ. During its preparation, the TCRbeta library received unique molecular identifiers. TCRdb re-called the PCR reads with MiXCR, one entry per CDR3 protein. The data show some 95,000 distinct CDR3 sequences, more than 20% seen once. The clonotype comes from a boy between 2 and 10 years old with acute lymphoblastic leukemia, due to receive a stem cell transplant. The sample consisted of PBMCs, taken before TCRalphabeta/CD19-depleted stem cell transplant. This chain connects TRBV5-1 to TRBJ2-1; D is ambiguous. The CDR3 bases are TGCGCCAGCAGAGGTAGCAATGAGCAGTTCTTC. Its translation: CASRGSNEQFF.